This T cell receptor (beta chain) was recovered during a study of low-dose radiotherapy and immunotherapy resistance in tumors. This clonotype has more than one count but fewer than ten. TRAV- and TRBV-specific primers primed first-strand cDNA, covering alpha and beta chains. TCRs were put through 15 to 25 PCR cycles of amplification with Phusion. A constant-region primer and the V-primer adapter served as the primer pair. Isolated mRNA was amplified by in vitro transcription. TCRdb re-called the reads with MiXCR, one entry per CDR3 protein. The sample holds under 20,000 distinct CDR3 sequences, about 74% seen once. This TCR derives from a human donor with advanced metastatic prostate, ovarian, gallbladder or colorectal cancer (not recorded which). This table probably holds off-target reads from a library built for another chain.

DNA of the CDR3: TGCGCCAGCAGCTATGGGAGCTCCTACGAGCAGTACTTC. Its translation is CASSYGSSYEQYF. The rearrangement links TRBV5-1 to TRBJ2-7; the D gene is possibly TRBD2 (5 bases). Germline CDR1 and CDR2: SGHRS and YFSETQ. V lost 3 bases and J 0 bases, leaving 7 bases between the germline ends. The CDR3 has 13 amino acids.